Listed below are T cell receptor beta chains from one sample, sequenced in a study of beta chain features in type 1 diabetes. This table comes from immunoSEQ multiplex PCR, and its TCRdb copy is limited to in-frame clones, with some not included. The repertoire holds approximately 17,000 clones, with 70% as singletons. Specimen: stem cell memory CD4+ T cells from blood. The origin of the receptors is a man aged 30-40 years with type 1 diabetes. The CDR3 runs from the conserved cysteine through the conserved F or W. The order of the fields is V gene, clone size, D gene, J gene, CDR3 DNA, CDR3 protein. A D gene is named only where the DNA matches it firmly. Rows may omit the clone size; those that give it use once, few, many or a size class.

>TRBV5-1|once|TRBD1|TRBJ2-5
TGCGCCAGCAGCACCTCCCAGGGGGCCCAAGAGACCCAGTACTTC
CASSTSQGAQETQYF
>TRBV14|-|TRBD2|TRBJ2-5
TGTGCCAGCAGCCAACCCAGGACTAGCGGGCAAGAGACCCAGTACTTC
CASSQPRTSGQETQYF
>TRBV29-1|-|TRBD2|TRBJ2-5
TGCAGCGTTGACGGACTAGCGGGGTCACTAAAGACCCAGTACTTC
CSVDGLAGSLKTQYF
>TRBV29-1|-|-|TRBJ1-1
TGCAGCGTGGCCCGGGGGGGGAGGGACGCTTTCTTT
CSVARGGRDAFF
>TRBV18|-|-|TRBJ2-7
TGTGCCAGCTCACCTGGGCAGGGTAGGGGGTCGTCCTACGAGCAGTACTTC
CASSPGQGRGSSYEQYF
>TRBV10-3|-|TRBD2|TRBJ2-1
TGTGCCATACAACACCAGACTAGCGGGGGGCTAGGGGAGCAGTTCTTC
CAIQHQTSGGLGEQFF
>TRBV5-6|-|-|TRBJ2-7
TGTGCCAGCAGCTTGGCCGGACAGTCCTACGAGCAGTACTTC
CASSLAGQSYEQYF
>TRBV7-9|-|-|TRBJ1-2
TGTGCCAGCAGTATTGGACAGAAGGTTTTTAACTATGGCTACACCTTC
CASSIGQKVFNYGYTF
>TRBV28|-|TRBD2|TRBJ2-2
TGTGCCAGTAGCGGGGGGAACACCGGGGAGCTGTTTTTT
CASSGGNTGELFF
>TRBV28|-|-|TRBJ1-1
TGTGCCAGCGGGTCAAGGGGAGGCGTCACTGAAGCTTTCTTT
CASGSRGGVTEAFF
>TRBV18|-|TRBD2|TRBJ2-1
TGTGCCAGCTCACCATCGAGCGGGGGGGGCAATGAGCAGTTCTTC
CASSPSSGGGNEQFF
>TRBV18|-|-|TRBJ2-1
TGTGCCAGCTCGCCCGGAGAGGTCGGGGGCAATGAGCAGTTCTTC
CASSPGEVGGNEQFF
>TRBV28|-|TRBD2|TRBJ2-2
TGTGCCAGCAGTTGGGGGGGGAACACCGGGGAGCTGTTTTTT
CASSWGGNTGELFF
>TRBV7-2|few|-|TRBJ2-2
TGTGCCAGCAGCTTCTCGTGGGGAGACGGGGAGCTGTTTTTT
CASSFSWGDGELFF
>TRBV5-6|-|-|TRBJ2-4
TGTGCCAGCAGCTTGGCCTCAGGTCCTGACATTCAGTACTTC
CASSLASGPDIQYF
>TRBV4-1|-|-|TRBJ1-5
TGCGCCAGCAGCCCCCCTTACAGGGGCAATCAGCCCCAGCATTTT
CASSPPYRGNQPQHF
>TRBV28|-|-|TRBJ1-2
TGTGCCAGCAGTTTTGGGGACACAAACTATGGCTACACCTTC
CASSFGDTNYGYTF
>TRBV4-3|few|TRBD1|TRBJ1-2
TGCGCCAGCGGAACAACAGGGGGAGAGCATGGCTACACCTTC
CASGTTGGEHGYTF
>TRBV27|once|TRBD1|TRBJ2-7
TGTGCCAGTAAACCGGGACAGAGCTCCTACGAGCAGTACTTC
CASKPGQSSYEQYF
>TRBV7-3|once|TRBD2|TRBJ2-1
TGTGCCAGCAGCTCTAGCGGGGGGGCGGGTGAGCAGTTCTTC
CASSSSGGAGEQFF
>TRBV5-1|-|-|TRBJ2-7
TGCGCCAGCAGCTTGGAGGTGGGCCCCTACGAGCAGTACTTC
CASSLEVGPYEQYF
>TRBV7-9|-|TRBD1|TRBJ2-1
TGTGCCAGCAGCATGACAGGGTCCCACAATGAGCAGTTCTTC
CASSMTGSHNEQFF
>TRBV7-8|-|-|TRBJ2-1
TGTGCCAGCAGCCCCGGCCCGGACTTCTTCAATGAGCAGTTCTTC
CASSPGPDFFNEQFF
>TRBV30|-|-|TRBJ1-1
TGTGCCTGGACTACGGGGGGCACTGAAGCTTTCTTT
CAWTTGGTEAFF